Following are 28 T cell receptor beta chains from one sample sequenced in a study of blood T cell repertoires in COVID-19. Profiling relied on immunoSEQ multiplex PCR, and the TCRdb table lists in-frame clones only, not all of them. The sample yields 170,000 or so clones, less than 90% seen once. What was sequenced was peripheral blood. These receptors all come from a man younger than 30 with active or convalescent COVID-19.

The rearrangement uses TRBV5-8 and TRBJ1-1; 7 nucleotides align to TRBD1. Per the germline V gene, CDR1 is SGHTS and CDR2 is YDEGEE. The CDR3 is made up of 15 amino acids. V lost 2 bases to trimming and J lost 5 bases; unmatched junction nucleotides: 9. This CDR3 reads CASSFGGSTGTEAFF. CDR3 nucleotide sequence: TGTGCCAGCAGCTTTGGGGGGTCGACAGGGACTGAAGCTTTCTTT.

This clone has just a few counts. The chain has TRBV6-5 and TRBJ2-7, with 11 bases identical to TRBD1. CDR1 MNHEY and CDR2 SVGAGI come from the germline V gene. The ends lost 0 bases at V and 7 bases at J; junction bases unmatched: 5. This CDR3 comprises 15 residues. The CDR3 sequence is CASSYSGTGGWEQYF. For the CDR3, the DNA is TGTGCCAGCAGTTACTCCGGGACAGGGGGTTGGGAGCAGTACTTC.

This sequence joins TRBV27 and TRBJ2-7; tentatively, D is TRBD1 (6 bases). Germline V CDR1 and CDR2: MNHEY, SMNVEV (reference sequence). V lost 2 bases, J lost 5 bases, and 16 bases lay in between. This CDR3 is 15 amino acids long. CDR3 region: CASSLGRAGVHEQYF. For the CDR3, the DNA is TGTGCCAGCAGTTTAGGAAGGGCAGGGGTCCACGAGCAGTACTTC.

The chain employs TRBV5-1 and TRBJ2-1; D ambiguous. The CDR3 spans 17 residues. CDR1 and CDR2 (germline): SGHRS, YFSETQ. The V end lost 2 bases, the J end lost 8 bases, and 23 bases lay between the germline ends. CDR3 residues: CASSLTPRRVKEDEQFF. The CDR3 DNA reads as TGCGCCAGCAGCTTAACCCCACGACGGGTGAAGGAAGATGAGCAGTTCTTC.

This chain joins TRBV5-4 and TRBJ2-6; 7 positions match TRBD1. Looked up from germline, CDR1 is SGHNT and CDR2 is YYREEE (reference sequence). This CDR3 is 19 amino acids long. With V trimmed by 4 bases and J by 0 bases, 13 bases remained unmatched. Written as DNA, the CDR3 is TGTGCCAGCAGCCGGAAGGGGACAGAACTTATCTCTGGGGCCAACGTCCTGACTTTC. Translating it yields CASSRKGTELISGANVLTF.

The V call is TRBV18, the J call TRBJ1-5; tentatively, D is TRBD1 (6 bases). The CDR3 is 16 amino acids. From germline, CDR1 is KGHSH and CDR2 LQKENI. V shed 0 bases and J shed 6 bases, with 15 bases lying between them. This CDR3 is CASSPPGHPVGQPQHF. The DNA of the CDR3 is TGTGCCAGCTCACCACCGGGACACCCAGTTGGTCAGCCCCAGCATTTT.

The rearrangement links TRBV5-1 to TRBJ2-5; a possible D gene is TRBD2 (5 bases). V lost 4 bases and J lost 1, with 14 bases in between. The CDR3 loop spans 15 amino acids. CDR1 is SGHRS, CDR2 YFSETQ, per germline. The chain's CDR3 is CASSPPSGIQETQYF. The CDR3 region has the DNA TGCGCCAGCAGCCCACCATCCGGGATCCAAGAGACCCAGTACTTC. Full variable domain (outside the CDR3, taken from reference TRBV5-1 and TRBJ2-5): KAGVTQTPRYLIKTRGQQVTLSCSPISGHRSVSWYQQTPGQGLQFLFEYFSETQRNKGNFPGRFSGRQFSNSRSEMNVSTLELGDSALYLCASSPPSGIQETQYFGPGTRLLVL.

This chain joins TRBV2 and TRBJ1-2; tentatively, D is TRBD1 (6 bases). V lost 5 bases, J lost 7 bases, and 20 bases lay in between. CDR1 and CDR2 from the germline V gene are SNHLY and FYNNEI. The CDR3 contains 15 residues. CDR3 sequence reads: CASSSLQGLRSGYTF. The CDR3 nucleotides read TGTGCCAGCAGTTCCCTACAGGGTTTAAGGAGTGGCTACACCTTC.

The chain links TRBV3-1 (or the pseudogene TRBV3-2) to TRBJ2-7; D not resolved. CDR1 is LGHDT and CDR2 is YNNKEL in the germline V gene (reference sequence). Trimming left V 0 bases short and J 2 bases short, with 8 bases between. The CDR3 length is 14 residues. The CDR3 loop reads CASSQDNGPYEQYF. The CDR3 DNA reads as TGTGCCAGCAGCCAAGATAATGGCCCCTACGAGCAGTACTTC.

This rearrangement joins TRBV30 to TRBJ1-6, with 7 bases fitting TRBD1. The CDR3 sequence is 13 residues long. V shed 2 bases, J shed 14 bases, and the junction held 9 bases outside the gene matches. Germline loops: CDR1 GTSNPN, CDR2 SVGIG (reference sequence). In nucleotides, the CDR3 is TGTGCCTGGAGTCTAGGGACAGCCTCAACCCTCCACTTT. Protein: CAWSLGTASTLHF.

This sequence joins TRBV6-5 and TRBJ1-5, with 9 bases fitting TRBD1. The CDR3 is made up of 15 amino acids. The germline CDR1 and CDR2 sequences are MNHEY and SVGAGI. V dropped 6 bases and J dropped 6; count of bases not matched to a gene: 9. In DNA, the CDR3 is TGTGCCAGCAGACTAAACAGGGGGCAGGGTCAGCCCCAGCATTTT. It codes for CASRLNRGQGQPQHF.

The chain is built from TRBV4-1 and TRBJ1-1, with D maybe TRBD1 (6 bases). CDR3 length equals 13 residues. The germline gives CDR1 MGHRA, CDR2 YSYEKL. V was pared by 6 bases and J by 1 base, with 9 bases between. In DNA form, the CDR3 reads TGCGCCAGCAGACAGGACAGGAACACTGAAGCTTTCTTT. It translates to CASRQDRNTEAFF.

The rearrangement joins TRBV11-2 to TRBJ2-3; 7 bases align to TRBD2. Germline lookup yields CDR1 SGHAT and CDR2 FQNNGV. This CDR3 comprises 16 residues. The V gene end was trimmed by 6 bases and the J gene end by 3 bases; junction bases not matched to a gene: 12. The DNA of the CDR3 is TGTGCCAGCAGTTCTTGGACTAGTTTAAGGACAGATACGCAGTATTTT. Translating it yields CASSSWTSLRTDTQYF.

This clone turned up a few times. The chain is built from TRBV7-2 and TRBJ2-5, with D maybe TRBD2 (5 bases). The V end was cut by 5 bases, the J end by 2 bases, with 12 bases between. The CDR3 consists of 14 residues. Germline lookup yields CDR1 SGHTA and CDR2 FQGNSA. CDR3 bases: TGTGCCAGCAGCCCCATGGAGGCGCAAGAGACCCAGTACTTC. This codes for CASSPMEAQETQYF. The whole variable domain, filled in from reference TRBV7-2 and TRBJ2-5, reads GAGVSQSPSNKVTEKGKDVELRCDPISGHTALYWYRQSLGQGLEFLIYFQGNSAPDKSGLPSDRFSAERTGGSVSTLTIQRTQQEDSAVYLCASSPMEAQETQYFGPGTRLLVL.

This clone was found a few times. CDR3 nucleotide sequence: TGTGCCAGCAGCCAAACAGGGAATTCACCCCTCCACTTT. It is translated as CASSQTGNSPLHF. The rearrangement links TRBV14 to TRBJ1-6; D might be TRBD1 (6 bases). Deletions cut 2 bases from V and 7 bases from J, with 6 bases between. Germline V gene data show CDR1 as SGHDN and CDR2 as FVKESK. The CDR3 is 13 amino acids.

The chain employs TRBV19 and TRBJ1-5, with 9 bases fitting TRBD1. This CDR3 comprises 15 residues. V dropped 5 bases and J dropped 6; count of bases not matched to a gene: 8. The germline V gene has CDR1 LNHDA and CDR2 SQIVND (reference sequence). The CDR3: CASSPDRGRAQPQHF. Written as DNA, the CDR3 is TGTGCCAGTAGTCCGGACAGGGGTCGAGCTCAGCCCCAGCATTTT. Combining the CDR3 with reference TRBV19 and TRBJ1-5 gives the whole variable domain DGGITQSPKYLFRKEGQNVTLSCEQNLNHDAMYWYRQDPGQGLRLIYYSQIVNDFQKGDIAEGYSVSREKKESFPLTVTSAQKNPTAFYLCASSPDRGRAQPQHFGDGTRLSIL.

CDR3 bases: TGTGCCAGCAGCGTAGCCCCCGGGACTAGACCTTACAATGAGCAGTTCTTC. Amino acids: CASSVAPGTRPYNEQFF. This chain links TRBV9 with TRBJ2-1; 8 bases fit TRBD2. V was clipped by 0 bases and J by 4 bases; unmatched bases: 9. The CDR3 length is 17 residues. CDR1 and CDR2 (germline): SGDLS, YYNGEE. The whole variable domain, remainder taken from reference TRBV9 and TRBJ2-1, is DSGVTQTPKHLITATGQRVTLRCSPRSGDLSVYWYQQSLDQGLQFLIQYYNGEERAKGNILERFSAQQFPDLHSELNLSSLELGDSALYFCASSVAPGTRPYNEQFFGPGTRLTVL.

A single count supports this clone. The J gene is TRBJ1-2, the V gene TRBV5-1; a possible D gene is TRBD1 (6 bases). The V gene's germline CDR1 is SGHRS and CDR2 YFSETQ. The CDR3 is made up of 17 amino acids. The V end was cut by 3 bases, the J end by 4 bases, with 22 bases between. The CDR3 region has the DNA TGCGCCAGCAGCTATTCAACCGGGACAAGTAACGCCTATGGCTACACCTTC. This translates into CASSYSTGTSNAYGYTF.

The gene calls are TRBV27 and TRBJ2-2; the D gene is possibly TRBD1 (5 bases). The CDR3 consists of 17 residues. Germline V CDR1 and CDR2: MNHEY, SMNVEV (reference sequence). Trimming took 5 bases from V and 0 from J, leaving 16 bases between them. Here the CDR3 DNA reads TGTGCCAGCAGTCGAGGCGCAGGGCTCGCGAACACCGGGGAGCTGTTTTTT. Translating it yields CASSRGAGLANTGELFF.

The rearrangement uses TRBV27 and TRBJ1-5, with a tentative D call TRBD1 (6 bases). Germline CDR1 MNHEY, CDR2 SMNVEV (reference sequence). The CDR3 is 17 residues long. V was clipped by 4 bases and J by 5 bases, with 21 bases between them. CDR3 nucleotide sequence: TGTGCCAGCAGTTCCCGGACCAATACAGGGAATTATCAGCCCCAGCATTTT. As protein: CASSSRTNTGNYQPQHF.

The chain links TRBV5-1 to TRBJ1-1; a possible D gene is TRBD1 (5 bases). V shed 4 bases and J shed 0 bases, with 7 bases lying between them. CDR3 length equals 13 residues. In germline, CDR1 is SGHRS, CDR2 YFSETQ. The CDR3 region is CASSTDMNTEAFF. The CDR3 coding sequence is TGCGCCAGCAGCACGGACATGAACACTGAAGCTTTCTTT.

Here the CDR3 reads CSASGGELAGMAYEEQYF. The CDR3 DNA reads TGCAGTGCTAGTGGGGGTGAACTAGCGGGGATGGCCTACGAGGAGCAGTACTTC. V and J are TRBV20-1 and TRBJ2-7; 10 bases match TRBD2. The CDR3 sequence is 18 residues long. After removal of 3 bases from V and 7 bases from J, the junction contained 21 bases not matched to a gene. Germline V gene data show CDR1 as DFQATT and CDR2 as SNEGSKA (reference sequence).

This chain links TRBV7-2 with TRBJ1-1; D might be TRBD1 (5 bases). The CDR3 length is 15 residues. The germline V gene has CDR1 SGHTA and CDR2 FQGNSA. Trimming took 5 bases from V and 1 from J, leaving 14 bases between them. CDR3 bases: TGTGCCAGCAGCCTCGCGGGACCGACGAACACTGAAGCTTTCTTT. As protein: CASSLAGPTNTEAFF. The full variable domain, its missing parts supplied by reference TRBV7-2 and TRBJ1-1, is GAGVSQSPSNKVTEKGKDVELRCDPISGHTALYWYRQSLGQGLEFLIYFQGNSAPDKSGLPSDRFSAERTGGSVSTLTIQRTQQEDSAVYLCASSLAGPTNTEAFFGQGTRLTVV.

The chain links TRBV14 to TRBJ1-2; 7 nucleotides line up with TRBD1. V was pared by 0 bases and J by 4 bases, with 5 bases of the junction left unmatched. CDR3 length: 15 residues. CDR1 and CDR2 (germline): SGHDN, FVKESK. The CDR3 loop reads CASSQDVAGGYGYTF. CDR3 DNA sequence: TGTGCCAGCAGCCAAGATGTGGCAGGGGGCTATGGCTACACCTTC.

J is TRBJ2-1 and V is TRBV9, with 8 bases lining up with TRBD2. Germline V gives CDR1 SGDLS, CDR2 YYNGEE. CDR3 length: 15 residues. V was pared by 0 bases and J by 3 bases, with 2 bases of the junction left unmatched. CDR3 in DNA: TGTGCCAGCAGCGTAGCGGGGGGGTACTACAATGAGCAGTTCTTC. This gives the protein CASSVAGGYYNEQFF.

The V call is TRBV27, the J call TRBJ2-1; perhaps TRBD2 as D (5 bases). The CDR3 consists of 15 residues. Germline V gene sequence: CDR1 MNHEY, CDR2 SMNVEV (reference sequence). Trimming took off 3 bases at V and 0 bases at J, with 9 bases between the two ends. CDR3 sequence reads: CASSLDSSSYNEQFF. CDR3 bases: TGTGCCAGCAGTTTGGACTCGAGCTCCTACAATGAGCAGTTCTTC.

The chain couples TRBV7-2 to TRBJ2-1; 12 nucleotides line up with TRBD2. The CDR3 has 16 residues. V shed 0 bases, J shed 10 bases, and the junction held 7 bases outside the gene matches. Germline V CDR1 and CDR2: SGHTA, FQGNSA. In DNA, the CDR3 is TGTGCCAGCAGCTTAGCGCCCCTAGCGGGGGGGCTCGAGCAGTTCTTC. Translating it yields CASSLAPLAGGLEQFF. Full variable domain (rest looked up from reference TRBV7-2 and TRBJ2-1): GAGVSQSPSNKVTEKGKDVELRCDPISGHTALYWYRQSLGQGLEFLIYFQGNSAPDKSGLPSDRFSAERTGGSVSTLTIQRTQQEDSAVYLCASSLAPLAGGLEQFFGPGTRLTVL.

This clone was recorded a few times. The chain joins TRBV30 to TRBJ1-2, with 8 positions matching TRBD1. V lost 4 bases to trimming and J lost 3 bases; unmatched junction nucleotides: 4. Looked up from germline, CDR1 is GTSNPN and CDR2 is SVGIG (reference sequence). This CDR3 spans 13 amino acids. CDR3 DNA: TGTGCCTGGACGGTGACAGGGGACTATGGCTACACCTTC. It encodes CAWTVTGDYGYTF.